These 26 T cell receptor beta chains share one sample of origin, sequenced in a study of Ad26.COV2.S vaccination and SARS-CoV-2 variants. The repertoire was sequenced with immunoSEQ multiplex PCR; TCRdb's copy has only in-frame clones and lacks some. In the table there are 300,000 to 350,000 clones, about 87% of which are singletons. Treatment specified: about 20 received Ad26.COV2.S at low or high dose, single or two shots; roughly five received placebo; per-sample allocation not given. It was on day 63 after the first vaccine or placebo injection that samples were taken. Sequencing used peripheral blood, obtained in a trial of Ad26.COV2.S vaccine versus placebo. Receptors originate from a person between 18 and 65 years old who received the Ad26.COV2.S COVID-19 vaccine or a placebo.

The V gene is TRBV3-1 (or the pseudogene TRBV3-2), the J gene TRBJ1-2; D uncertain. Looked up from germline, CDR1 is LGHDT and CDR2 is YNNKEL (reference sequence). CDR3 length equals 14 residues. Trimming took off 1 base at V and 4 bases at J, with 10 bases between the two ends. The CDR3 DNA reads as TGTGCCAGCAGCCAAGCTTGGCAGATCTATGGCTACACCTTC. Protein sequence: CASSQAWQIYGYTF.

The chain uses TRBV7-3 and TRBJ1-2, with D possibly being TRBD1 (6 bases). Between the trimmed V and J ends, which lost 5 bases and 8 bases, there was a span of 21 bases. Germline V gene sequence: CDR1 SGHTA, CDR2 FQGTGA. The CDR3 loop spans 15 amino acids. In nucleotides, the CDR3 is TGTGCCAGCAGCCAAACAGGCTCTACAGGGCTCGGCTACACCTTC. Encoded protein: CASSQTGSTGLGYTF.

In this sample, this clone turned up a few times. This chain links TRBV9 with TRBJ2-7, with 7 positions matching TRBD1. There are 14 residues in the CDR3. V dropped 0 bases and J dropped 6; count of bases not matched to a gene: 6. Looked up from germline, CDR1 is SGDLS and CDR2 is YYNGEE. As DNA, the CDR3 is TGTGCCAGCAGCGTAGGAGGGGGCGCACCCGAGCAGTACTTC. Encoded protein: CASSVGGGAPEQYF.

V and J are TRBV27 and TRBJ2-7, with D maybe TRBD1 (6 bases). The ends were cut back, 3 bases at V and 2 bases at J, with 17 bases in the middle. This CDR3 has 16 amino acids. Looked up from germline, CDR1 is MNHEY and CDR2 is SMNVEV (reference sequence). In DNA form, the CDR3 reads TGTGCCAGCAGTTTCTCAGGGGCCCCAATCCCCTACGAGCAGTACTTC. The encoded protein is CASSFSGAPIPYEQYF.

The gene calls are TRBV12-3 or TRBV12-4 and TRBJ1-4, with a tentative D call TRBD1 (5 bases). The CDR3 is 13 amino acids. V lost 6 bases and J 5 bases, leaving 10 bases between the germline ends. In DNA form, the CDR3 reads TGTGCCAGCAGACGGGACCCAAATGAAAAACTGTTTTTT. This translates into CASRRDPNEKLFF.

V usage is TRBV30 and J usage is TRBJ1-1; no firm D call. CDR1 GTSNPN and CDR2 SVGIG come from the germline V gene (reference sequence). The CDR3 has 13 amino acids. Trimming took 2 bases from V and 5 from J, leaving 12 bases between them. The CDR3 sequence: CAWSQQRATEAFF. The CDR3 nucleotides are TGTGCCTGGAGTCAGCAGCGAGCGACTGAAGCTTTCTTT.

This rearrangement joins TRBV4-2 to TRBJ1-2, with D maybe TRBD1 (6 bases). The V end lost 1 base, the J end lost 8 bases, and 11 bases lay between the germline ends. The CDR3 is 13 residues long. The V gene's germline CDR1 is LGHNA and CDR2 YNFKEQ. The CDR3 sequence: CASSQAGVGGYTF. As DNA, the CDR3 is TGTGCCAGCAGCCAAGCAGGGGTGGGCGGCTACACCTTC.

The genes are TRBV6-2 or TRBV6-3 and TRBJ2-2, with D possibly matching TRBD1 (5 bases). Germline V gene lookup returns CDR1 MNHEY and CDR2 SVGEGT. Trimming pared 2 bases from V and 4 bases from J, leaving 14 bases between. The CDR3 spans 16 residues. The CDR3 bases are TGTGCCAGCAGTTACGAGCCCGTAGGGGTCACCGGGGAGCTGTTTTTT. This sequence encodes CASSYEPVGVTGELFF.

The chain uses TRBV5-4 and TRBJ2-5; TRBD1 agrees at 7 bases. The CDR3 spans 13 residues. Germline values: CDR1 SGHNT, CDR2 YYREEE (reference sequence). V was pared by 3 bases and J by 2 bases, with 1 base of the junction left unmatched. CDR3 protein: CASSWDRQETQYF. CDR3 nucleotides: TGTGCCAGCAGCTGGGACAGACAAGAGACCCAGTACTTC.

This chain joins TRBV23-1 and TRBJ2-5; D is possibly TRBD1 (5 bases). TRBV23-1 is given ORF status, its function remaining uncertain. Trimming removed 0 bases at V and 5 bases at J, with 22 bases between. This CDR3 has 18 residues. CDR3 bases: TGCGCCAGCAGTCAATCCCCCCCAGGGTGCGATAGTCCGGAGACCCAGTACTTC. It specifies CASSQSPPGCDSPETQYF.

The CDR3 nucleotides are TGCGCCAGCAGCTCAGCCCATCGGGGCAATGAGCAGTTCTTC. This gives the protein CASSSAHRGNEQFF. V gene TRBV5-1 combines with J gene TRBJ2-1, with D maybe TRBD2 (5 bases). CDR1 and CDR2 from the germline V gene are SGHRS and YFSETQ. Trimming left V 3 bases short and J 6 bases short, with 13 bases between. This CDR3 is built from 14 residues.

The chain has TRBV4-3 and TRBJ2-7; D assignment may be TRBD1 or TRBD2 (5 bases each). The V end lost 3 bases, the J end lost 6 bases, and 12 bases lay between the germline ends. Germline-derived CDR1 and CDR2 are LGHNA and YSLEER. The CDR3 spans 13 residues. CDR3 loop: CASSQGPRVEQYF. The CDR3 DNA follows: TGCGCCAGCAGCCAGGGACCCAGGGTCGAGCAGTACTTC.

This chain uses TRBV27 with TRBJ2-2; D remains unclear. The CDR3 sequence is 16 residues long. Germline values: CDR1 MNHEY, CDR2 SMNVEV (reference sequence). Deletions cut 2 bases from V and 0 bases from J, with 10 bases between. CDR3 sequence: CASSLHRQTNTGELFF. DNA for the CDR3: TGTGCCAGCAGTTTACACCGGCAAACGAACACCGGGGAGCTGTTTTTT.

This clone was recorded once. The V call is TRBV7-9, the J call TRBJ1-3; D might be TRBD1 (5 bases). V lost 5 bases to trimming and J lost 3 bases, with 14 bases between them. The CDR3 is 15 residues long. The germline gives CDR1 SEHNR, CDR2 FQNEAQ (reference sequence). The CDR3 here is CASSRYTGLGNTIYF. The CDR3 region has the DNA TGTGCCAGCAGCCGATACACGGGACTTGGAAACACCATATATTTT.

This clone was recorded only once. The chain is built from TRBV30 and TRBJ1-1, with D hard to call. CDR1 is GTSNPN, CDR2 SVGIG, per germline (reference sequence). The CDR3 extends over 11 amino acids. Deletions cut 3 bases from V and 7 bases from J, with 9 bases between. CDR3 region: CAWRGFHEAFF. The CDR3 DNA reads as TGTGCCTGGAGGGGTTTTCATGAAGCTTTCTTT.

The gene calls are TRBV11-2 and TRBJ2-3; D is ambiguous. The CDR3 sequence is 15 residues long. Trimming shortened V by 0 bases and J by 3 bases, and 10 bases separated the two germline ends. From germline, CDR1 is SGHAT and CDR2 FQNNGV. The CDR3 loop reads CASSLEPSQTDTQYF. As DNA, the CDR3 is TGTGCCAGCAGCTTAGAACCGAGCCAGACAGATACGCAGTATTTT.

J is TRBJ1-2 and V is TRBV4-1; no definite D call. The CDR3 loop spans 12 amino acids. Trimming took off 4 bases at V and 6 bases at J, with 9 bases between the two ends. Germline V CDR1 and CDR2: MGHRA, YSYEKL. The CDR3 DNA is TGCGCCAGCAGCCGAGCCGCAGATGGCTACACCTTC. Its protein is CASSRAADGYTF.

The V and J genes are TRBV5-1 and TRBJ2-3, with D perhaps TRBD2 (6 bases). The V gene's germline CDR1 is SGHRS and CDR2 YFSETQ. V lost 0 bases, J lost 1 base, and 12 bases lay in between. The CDR3 is 16 residues long. CDR3 protein: CASSLGGASGTDTQYF. CDR3 nucleotide sequence: TGCGCCAGCAGCTTGGGAGGGGCTAGCGGCACAGATACGCAGTATTTT. The whole variable domain, remainder taken from reference TRBV5-1 and TRBJ2-3, is KAGVTQTPRYLIKTRGQQVTLSCSPISGHRSVSWYQQTPGQGLQFLFEYFSETQRNKGNFPGRFSGRQFSNSRSEMNVSTLELGDSALYLCASSLGGASGTDTQYFGPGTRLTVL.

The chain has TRBV27 and TRBJ1-1; D not resolved. The V and J ends lost 3 bases and 8 bases respectively, with 10 bases between them. CDR1 MNHEY and CDR2 SMNVEV come from the germline V gene (reference sequence). The CDR3 length is 12 residues. Here the CDR3 DNA reads TGTGCCAGCAGTTTTTTGGGCAGGGAAGCTTTCTTT. Amino acid sequence: CASSFLGREAFF.

This chain joins TRBV27 and TRBJ2-1, with TRBD2 identical over 9 bases. In germline, CDR1 is MNHEY, CDR2 SMNVEV (reference sequence). Unmatched junction bases numbered 10, after V lost 5 bases and J lost 8 bases. The CDR3 extends over 15 amino acids. CDR3 sequence: CASSPGTSYEDEQFF. CDR3 nucleotide sequence: TGTGCCAGCAGTCCTGGGACTAGCTATGAAGATGAGCAGTTCTTC.

The V and J genes are TRBV5-1 and TRBJ2-2; D is unclear. V was cut by 7 bases and J by 0 bases, with 13 bases left in between. This CDR3 contains 15 residues. Germline CDR1 reads SGHRS; CDR2 reads YFSETQ. The CDR3 loop is CASATGRSNTGELFF. CDR3 in DNA: TGCGCCAGCGCGACGGGCAGGTCGAACACCGGGGAGCTGTTTTTT.

The rearrangement links TRBV5-1 to TRBJ1-4; unclear D gene. The CDR3 has 13 residues. Germline CDR1 and CDR2: SGHRS and YFSETQ. V lost 0 bases and J 5 bases, leaving 5 bases between the germline ends. The CDR3 DNA follows: TGCGCCAGCAGCTTGGAGAACAATGAAAAACTGTTTTTT. Protein product: CASSLENNEKLFF.

V usage is TRBV6-5 and J usage is TRBJ1-2, with D possibly being TRBD1 (5 bases). Trimming pared 6 bases from V and 4 bases from J, leaving 12 bases between. CDR1 and CDR2 (germline): MNHEY, SVGAGI. CDR3 length: 13 amino acids. In DNA form, the CDR3 reads TGTGCCAGCAGCCCGGGACGGATCTATGGCTACACCTTC. Translating it yields CASSPGRIYGYTF.

V gene TRBV6-5 combines with J gene TRBJ1-3; the D is unclear. V lost 7 bases to trimming and J lost 0 bases, with 13 bases between them. The V gene's germline CDR1 is MNHEY and CDR2 SVGAGI. The CDR3 runs 15 residues. CDR3 region: CASTSSRSSGNTIYF. In DNA, the CDR3 is TGTGCCAGCACCTCCTCCCGGAGCTCTGGAAACACCATATATTTT.

The rearrangement uses TRBV7-8 and TRBJ2-2; 10 positions match TRBD1. The CDR3 totals 16 residues. After removal of 4 bases from V and 4 bases from J, the junction contained 6 bases not matched to a gene. Germline-derived CDR1 and CDR2 are SGHVS and FQNEAQ. The CDR3 protein is CASSWGTGVGTGELFF. Written as DNA, the CDR3 is TGTGCCAGCAGCTGGGGGACAGGGGTCGGCACCGGGGAGCTGTTTTTT.

This sequence joins TRBV5-6 and TRBJ1-1, with no clear D. Germline V lookup: CDR1 SGHDT, CDR2 YYEEEE. CDR3 length equals 13 residues. Trimming took 7 bases from V and 8 from J, leaving 18 bases between them. CDR3 amino acids: CASGPPSPGEAFF. The CDR3 nucleotides are TGTGCCAGCGGCCCGCCCAGCCCAGGAGAAGCTTTCTTT.